One sample yielded the 29 T cell receptor beta chains listed below, sequenced in a study of post-analysis software for immune sequencing data. The antigens of these receptors remain unknown. Researchers reported that TCR beta cDNA libraries carried unique molecular identifiers. TCRdb passed the PCR reads through MiXCR, listing each CDR3 protein once. Of some 690,000 distinct CDR3 sequences detected, 59% appear once; the ten largest clones hold about 10%. Overall study findings and caveats: Among about 5 TRBV segments more frequent in patients than controls were TRBV5-6, TRBV5-1 and TRBV20-1.

The specimen sequenced was blood. Every receptor here comes from a girl aged 2 to 10 with multiple sclerosis.

A single count supports this clonotype. The gene calls are TRBV15 and TRBJ2-4, with 7 bases that match TRBD1. The J call is in doubt because the DNA end fits TRBJ2-5 better. CDR1 is LNHNV, CDR2 YYDKDF, per germline (reference sequence). The CDR3 has 14 amino acids. The CDR3 sequence is CATSRSGTVETQYF. DNA of the CDR3: TGTGCCACCAGCAGATCCGGGACAGTCGAGACCCAGTACTTC.

This rearrangement joins TRBV11-2 to TRBJ2-7; D gene ambiguous. Trimming removed 5 bases from V and 6 bases from J, with 8 bases in between. Germline values: CDR1 SGHAT, CDR2 FQNNGV. This CDR3 is built from 11 residues. This CDR3 is CASSPAVEQYF. The CDR3 DNA sequence: TGTGCCAGCAGCCCCGCGGTCGAGCAGTACTTC.

The chain combines TRBV5-1 with TRBJ2-5; 7 nucleotides line up with TRBD2. The CDR3 runs to 15 residues. The germline V gene has CDR1 SGHRS and CDR2 YFSETQ. V lost 8 bases to trimming and J lost 5 bases; unmatched junction nucleotides: 15. The chain's CDR3 is CASMVGGRGKETQYF. The CDR3 DNA sequence: TGCGCCAGTATGGTAGGCGGGAGAGGGAAGGAGACCCAGTACTTC.

Turning to this clonotype: Relative to the germline gene, one junction end is altered; a read error may explain this. The J gene is TRBJ2-6, the V gene TRBV7-2, with D maybe TRBD1 (5 bases). Germline V lookup: CDR1 SGHTA, CDR2 FQGNSA. This CDR3 is 17 amino acids long. The DNA for the CDR3 is TGTGCCAGCAGCTCGCCCGCAGGTTTATGTGGGGCCAACGTCCGGACTTTC. This encodes CASSSPAGLCGANVRTF.

The chain links TRBV5-1 to TRBJ1-2, with unresolved D. The CDR3 is 14 amino acids. Trimming pared 0 bases from V and 2 bases from J, leaving 8 bases between. The germline CDR1 and CDR2 sequences are SGHRS and YFSETQ. CDR3 sequence: CASSLVPNNYGYTF. For the CDR3, the DNA is TGCGCCAGCAGCTTGGTACCCAACAACTATGGCTACACCTTC.

This sequence joins TRBV28 and TRBJ2-7; TRBD1 matches 9 bases. J lost 4 bases, V lost 7 bases, and 11 bases had no gene match. The CDR3 spans 15 residues. Germline CDR1 reads MDHEN; CDR2 reads SYDVKM. The CDR3: CASKKQGAGAYEQYF. CDR3 sequence (DNA): TGTGCCAGCAAGAAACAGGGGGCGGGAGCTTACGAGCAGTACTTC.

J is TRBJ2-4 and V is TRBV7-2, with 8 nucleotides matching TRBD2. The better agreement between TRBJ2-7 and the DNA end casts doubt on the J call. The CDR3 is made up of 15 amino acids. CDR1 and CDR2 (germline): SGHTA, FQGNSA. The CDR3 nucleotides read TGTGCCAGCAGCTTAGGGATTAGCGGGATCTACGAGCAGTACTTC. It specifies CASSLGISGIYEQYF.

The V and J genes are TRBV20-1 and TRBJ2-1, with 9 nucleotides matching TRBD2. The CDR3 runs to 13 residues. Per germline, CDR1 DFQATT and CDR2 SNEGSKA (reference sequence). After removal of 4 bases from V and 4 bases from J, the junction contained 2 bases not matched to a gene. CDR3 protein: CSAKLAGYNEQFF. In DNA, the CDR3 is TGCAGTGCTAAACTAGCGGGTTACAATGAGCAGTTCTTC.

The rearrangement uses TRBV7-9 and TRBJ2-1; 10 bases line up with TRBD1. Looked up from germline, CDR1 is SEHNR and CDR2 is FQNEAQ (reference sequence). V shed 4 bases, J shed 1 base, and the junction held 4 bases outside the gene matches. The CDR3 has 16 residues. The DNA of the CDR3 is TGTGCCAGCAGCTCCGGACAGGGGGGATCCTACAATGAGCAGTTCTTC. This translates into CASSSGQGGSYNEQFF. Full variable domain (remainder filled in from reference TRBV7-9 and TRBJ2-1): DTGVSQNPRHKITKRGQNVTFRCDPISEHNRLYWYRQTLGQGPEFLTYFQNEAQLEKSRLLSDRFSAERPKGSFSTLEIQRTEQGDSAMYLCASSSGQGGSYNEQFFGPGTRLTVL.

This clonotype has a handful of counts. The chain combines TRBV5-1 with TRBJ2-5, with D perhaps matching TRBD2 (5 bases). CDR3 length equals 16 residues. The V end was cut by 0 bases, the J end by 4 bases, with 16 bases between. Germline V gene lookup returns CDR1 SGHRS and CDR2 YFSETQ. CDR3 residues: CASSLALGAAGETQYF. The CDR3 DNA follows: TGCGCCAGCAGCTTGGCCCTGGGAGCAGCTGGAGAGACCCAGTACTTC.

This chain joins TRBV3-1 and TRBJ1-2; unclear D gene. Trimming removed 1 base at V and 4 bases at J, with 10 bases between. The germline V gene has CDR1 LGHDT and CDR2 YNNKEL (reference sequence). The CDR3 has 14 amino acids. For the CDR3, the DNA is TGTGCCAGCAGCCAAGTGGAGTCTGCCTATGGCTACACCTTC. Residues: CASSQVESAYGYTF.

Note on this clonotype: One junction end does not reproduce the germline sequence, and a read error may be involved. Here the CDR3 DNA reads TGTGCCACAGGACAGTCCTTGGATACGCGGTATTTT. This codes for CATGQSLDTRYF. The genes are TRBV7-2 and TRBJ2-3; the D gene is possibly TRBD1 (6 bases). This CDR3 is 12 amino acids long. Looked up from germline, CDR1 is SGHTA and CDR2 is FQGNSA. Based on the CDR3 plus reference TRBV7-2 and TRBJ2-3, the full variable domain is GAGVSQSPSNKVTEKGKDVELRCDPISGHTALYWYRQSLGQGLEFLIYFQGNSAPDKSGLPSDRFSAERTGGSVSTLTIQRTQQEDSAVYLCATGQSLDTRYFGPGTRLTVL.

The chain links TRBV20-1 to TRBJ2-5, with 9 positions matching TRBD2. Per the germline V gene, CDR1 is DFQATT and CDR2 is SNEGSKA (reference sequence). Trimming at V came to 6 bases and at J to 0 bases, leaving 17 bases not matched to a gene. CDR3 length: 18 residues. CDR3 sequence: CSARPRFPPSGDQETQYF. CDR3 in DNA: TGCAGTGCCAGGCCTCGGTTCCCTCCTAGCGGGGACCAAGAGACCCAGTACTTC.

The J gene is TRBJ1-2, the V gene TRBV18, with TRBD1 as a possible D gene (6 bases). V dropped 3 bases and J dropped 4 bases, with 18 bases sitting between them. Germline assignment: CDR1 KGHSH and CDR2 LQKENI. This CDR3 is 16 amino acids long. The CDR3 loop reads CASSPFYREEGYGYTF. The DNA for the CDR3 is TGTGCCAGCTCACCCTTTTACAGGGAAGAAGGCTATGGCTACACCTTC.

The V and J genes are TRBV6-5 and TRBJ2-7; D remains unclear. V lost 6 bases to trimming and J lost 3 bases, with 12 bases between them. The CDR3 runs 13 residues. The germline CDR1 and CDR2 sequences are MNHEY and SVGAGI. The CDR3 coding sequence is TGTGCCAGCAGGGACGCTTTGGGCTACGAGCAGTACTTC. This codes for CASRDALGYEQYF.

The V and J genes are TRBV7-2 and TRBJ2-1; D not certain. Germline values: CDR1 SGHTA, CDR2 FQGNSA. The CDR3 is 15 residues long. V dropped 4 bases and J dropped 0 bases, with 10 bases sitting between them. The CDR3 DNA reads TGTGCCAGCAGCTGCCCAGGAAGCTCCTACAATGAGCAGTTCTTC. This sequence encodes CASSCPGSSYNEQFF.

This clonotype showed up just a few times. The genes are TRBV6-4 and TRBJ2-3; perhaps TRBD2 as D (5 bases). Trimming removed 2 bases from V and 1 base from J, with 13 bases in between. CDR1 MRHNA and CDR2 SNTAGT come from the germline V gene. CDR3 length: 16 residues. The CDR3 DNA is TGTGCCAGCAGTGACACCGTCGGAGGAGGCACAGATACGCAGTATTTT. Its protein product is CASSDTVGGGTDTQYF.

V and J are TRBV29-1 and TRBJ2-1, with D possibly TRBD1 on 6 matching bases. The CDR3 spans 13 residues. Germline V gives CDR1 SQVTM, CDR2 ANQGSEA. V lost 6 bases and J 5 bases, leaving 14 bases between the germline ends. CDR3 in amino acids: CSVAPSGDNEQFF. CDR3 nucleotides: TGCAGCGTCGCTCCCTCAGGGGACAATGAGCAGTTCTTC.

Concerning this clonotype itself: The junction shows a germline mismatch at one end, possibly a read error. This rearrangement joins TRBV6-5 to TRBJ2-6; weak D call: TRBD1 (6 bases). The CDR3 contains 18 residues. CDR1 is MNHEY, CDR2 SVGAGI, per germline. This CDR3 reads CASSYRTQRGYGASVLTF. The DNA of the CDR3 is TGTGCCAGCAGTTACCGGACTCAAAGGGGGTATGGGGCCAGCGTCCTGACTTTC.

This chain connects TRBV6-5 to TRBJ1-6; TRBD1 aligns across 8 bases. There are 19 residues in the CDR3. Germline lookup yields CDR1 MNHEY and CDR2 SVGAGI. V shed 2 bases, J shed 2 bases, and the junction held 11 bases outside the gene matches. CDR3 sequence: CASSYPTGVSGAYNSPLHF. The CDR3 DNA is TGTGCCAGCAGTTACCCGACAGGGGTTTCGGGGGCCTATAATTCACCCCTCCACTTT.

This clonotype has more than one count but fewer than ten. This sequence joins TRBV6-8 and TRBJ1-6; D uncertain. V was shortened by 2 bases and J by 9 bases, with 20 bases between the two germline ends. Per germline, CDR1 MNHGY and CDR2 SAAAGT. The CDR3 runs to 17 residues. CDR3: CASSYPGLGPPSSPLHF. The CDR3 DNA follows: TGTGCCAGCAGTTACCCTGGGTTAGGGCCGCCGAGTTCACCCCTCCACTTT.

J is TRBJ1-1 and V is TRBV5-5, with 7 bases that match TRBD1. J was trimmed by 10 bases and V by 0 bases; bases with no gene match: 9. This CDR3 has 14 residues. Germline assignment: CDR1 SGHKS and CDR2 YYEKEE (reference sequence). This CDR3 is CASSLAATGAGAFF. For the CDR3, the DNA is TGTGCCAGCAGCTTGGCCGCTACAGGGGCGGGAGCTTTCTTT. The full variable domain, its missing parts supplied by reference TRBV5-5 and TRBJ1-1, is DAGVTQSPTHLIKTRGQQVTLRCSPISGHKSVSWYQQVLGQGPQFIFQYYEKEERGRGNFPDRFSARQFPNYSSELNVNALLLGDSALYLCASSLAATGAGAFFGQGTRLTVV.

The chain uses TRBV20-1 and TRBJ2-4; the match to TRBD2 covers 7 bases. J lost 0 bases, V lost 5 bases, and 10 bases had no gene match. Germline V gene sequence: CDR1 DFQATT, CDR2 SNEGSKA (reference sequence). CDR3 length: 16 residues. The CDR3 region is CSAYVTGLVAKNIQYF. The CDR3 DNA follows: TGCAGTGCTTACGTGACCGGACTAGTAGCCAAAAACATTCAGTACTTC.

The chain joins TRBV29-1 to TRBJ2-7; no clear D gene. CDR1 is SQVTM, CDR2 ANQGSEA, per germline. The CDR3 covers 14 residues. V was cut by 6 bases and J by 0 bases, with 15 bases left in between. CDR3 nucleotide sequence: TGCAGCGTGCGAACGATGGATGGCTCCTACGAGCAGTACTTC. Protein: CSVRTMDGSYEQYF.

Only a few counts were recorded for this clonotype. The V and J genes are TRBV5-1 and TRBJ2-3; TRBD2 matches at 8 bases. CDR3 length: 14 residues. Looked up from germline, CDR1 is SGHRS and CDR2 is YFSETQ. The V and J ends lost 2 bases and 4 bases, in that order; junction bases with no gene match: 3. This CDR3 is CASSFTAGADTQYF. The CDR3 nucleotides are TGCGCCAGCAGCTTTACAGCGGGGGCAGATACGCAGTATTTT.

V is TRBV5-6 and J is TRBJ1-1; no clear D. The V end lost 7 bases, the J end lost 5 bases, and 18 bases lay between the germline ends. This CDR3 is built from 14 residues. CDR1 SGHDT and CDR2 YYEEEE come from the germline V gene. The CDR3 spells CASLTNGIKTEAFF. The DNA of the CDR3 is TGTGCCAGCCTGACAAACGGGATTAAAACTGAAGCTTTCTTT.

CDR3 nucleotide sequence: TGTGCCAGCAGAACGGTAAAAGGGGGCTACGAGCAGTACTTC. Its translation is CASRTVKGGYEQYF. This rearrangement joins TRBV11-2 to TRBJ2-7, with D possibly matching TRBD1 (6 bases). The germline V and J ends were trimmed by 6 bases and 3 bases, with 15 bases remaining between them. The germline gives CDR1 SGHAT, CDR2 FQNNGV. CDR3 size: 14 residues.

In its sample, this clonotype was seen a few times. The chain joins TRBV6-5 to TRBJ2-1; D possibly uses TRBD1 or TRBD2 (6 bases each). CDR3 length: 16 amino acids. Germline V gene data show CDR1 as MNHEY and CDR2 as SVGAGI. Trimming pared 7 bases from V and 2 bases from J, leaving 18 bases between. In DNA, the CDR3 is TGTGCCAGCACTTCGACTGAGGGGGGACCCTACAATGAGCAGTTCTTC. Amino acids: CASTSTEGGPYNEQFF.

The chain carries TRBV12-3 or TRBV12-4 and TRBJ2-3; D unclear. The CDR3 sequence is 12 residues long. The V gene lost 7 bases and the J gene lost 6 bases, with 11 bases spanning the gap. The CDR3 sequence is CASTQSTDTQYF. The CDR3 DNA reads TGTGCCAGCACCCAAAGTACGGATACGCAGTATTTT.